This passage covers 3 T cell receptor beta chains from one sample sequenced in a study of shared clonotypes between healthy human individuals. The naive CD8 fraction comprised CD45RO-negative cells positively selected for CCR7 and excluded terminally differentiated effector memory CD45RA+ cells. Clones were sequenced by immunoSEQ multiplex PCR, and TCRdb holds only the in-frame ones, with some missing. The sample includes about 2.1 million clones, more than 85% seen only once; the top ten take around 1.7%. The sample comprised naive CD8+ T cells from PBMCs. These receptors were taken from a man between 18 and 29 years old in good health. Some clones in this sample may be carry-over from other donors' samples.

This chain connects TRBV4-1 to TRBJ1-2; unclear D gene. Germline CDR1 and CDR2: MGHRA and YSYEKL. This CDR3 contains 11 residues. Trimming removed 7 bases at V and 8 bases at J, with 11 bases between. In nucleotides, the CDR3 is TGCGCCAGCAAGAATTACGGCGGCTACACCTTC. Amino acids: CASKNYGGYTF.

This clone was recorded once. The J gene is TRBJ2-7, the V gene TRBV4-3, with 9 bases fitting TRBD2. The CDR3 runs 17 residues. The germline V gene has CDR1 LGHNA and CDR2 YSLEER. With 0 bases clipped from V and 9 bases from J, the junction kept 15 bases outside the gene matches. The CDR3, as DNA: TGCGCCAGCAGCCAAGATCTAGCGGGGCCACTACCTACGCCGCAGTACTTC. Translation: CASSQDLAGPLPTPQYF.

V gene TRBV10-1 combines with J gene TRBJ2-1, with 7 bases identical to TRBD2. The length of the CDR3 is 13 residues. Germline V gene data show CDR1 as WNHNN and CDR2 as SYGVQD (reference sequence). The ends lost 2 bases at V and 10 bases at J; junction bases unmatched: 5. The DNA for the CDR3 is TGCGCCAGCAGTGAGGTTCTGCGGGAGGAGCAGTTCTTC. This encodes CASSEVLREEQFF.